This TCR beta chain was identified during a study of cytomegalovirus exposure and HLA in healthy donors. Points from the study as a whole: Later analysis identified a missense DCLRE1C variant that was linked to TCR beta V- and J-gene trimming. Rare TCR sequences predominated, though certain public TCRs were found in many donors.

With 60 Vbeta and 13 Jbeta primers, the PCR was carried out. Authors' methods: A later analysis tallied about 80 million unique TCR beta chains, 10 million to 12 million of them shared. Method: immunoSEQ multiplex PCR; TCRdb's copy keeps in-frame clones and lacks some. From that table come the V and J calls and clone size; the DNA was used to work out D and trimming. The table lists about 96,000 clones, 60% to 75% of them singletons. The germline V gene encodes CDR1 KGHSH and CDR2 LQKENI. The CDR3 has 19 amino acids. V was clipped by 1 base and J by 3 bases; unmatched bases: 9. On this clone: Its antigen is not known.

The sample taken for sequencing was PBMCs. V gene TRBV18 combines with J gene TRBJ2-2, with TRBD1 identical over 12 bases. The TCR comes from a woman in her seventies in good health and CMV-seropositive. CDR3 DNA: TGTGCCAGCTCACCACTGCTGGGACAGGGGGCGAGGGACACCGGGGAGCTGTTTTTT. Translating it yields CASSPLLGQGARDTGELFF. The full variable domain, completed using reference TRBV18 and TRBJ2-2, is NAGVMQNPRHLVRRRGQEARLRCSPMKGHSHVYWYRQLPEEGLKFMVYLQKENIIDESGMPKERFSAEFPKEGPSILRIQQVVRGDSAAYFCASSPLLGQGARDTGELFFGEGSRLTVL.